This T cell receptor beta chain comes out of a study of cytomegalovirus exposure and HLA in healthy donors. Study-level background: Out of around 360 genotyped donors, about 80% belonged to the Caucasian-associated ancestry cluster.

This CDR3 spans 16 amino acids. Trimming left V 2 bases short and J 0 bases short, with 14 bases between. Germline CDR1 reads GTSNPN; CDR2 reads SVGIG (reference sequence). Study-level findings and limits: As immune exposure information, only CMV serostatus was available.

PCR primers comprised 60 Vbeta and 13 Jbeta primers. In the original analysis: An analysis that came later counted 80 million or so unique TCR beta chains, around 12 million shared. Assay: immunoSEQ multiplex PCR; the TCRdb copy retains only in-frame clones and omits some. The V and J calls and the clone size are those of that table, but D and trimming were determined from the DNA. The sample shows about 180,000 clones, about 85% of them seen only once. This clone was seen only once. The antigen remains undetermined. Within the sample, other DNA sequences also encode this same CDR3. The sequenced sample consisted of PBMCs. The rearrangement links TRBV30 to TRBJ1-5; D possibly corresponds to TRBD1 (5 bases). The source of this sequence is a girl under 18 in good health and CMV-seropositive. This chain's CDR3 is CAWSPLTGVSNQPQHF. The CDR3, as DNA: TGTGCCTGGAGTCCATTGACGGGGGTTAGCAATCAGCCCCAGCATTTT.